The entry that follows covers one TCR beta chain sequence. What it binds is unknown. This CDR3 is built from 13 residues. Looked up from germline, CDR1 is MNHEY and CDR2 is SVGAGI. J lost 8 bases, V lost 5 bases, and 8 bases had no gene match. This entry is derived from a study of shared clonotypes between healthy human individuals. Regarding the study as a whole: About 5% of naive CD4 clonotypes were shared across a handful of donors. Expectations were that clonotype sharing among donors would be affected by sequencing depth.

Here immunoSEQ multiplex PCR was the method, and the copy in TCRdb shows in-frame clones only, minus some. The profile shows about 2 million clones, around 95% of them singletons. Sample: naive CD4+ T cells sorted from blood. The subset: CD45RA+ positively selected. The sequence came from a man younger than 35 in good health. The chain has TRBV6-5 and TRBJ1-2, with TRBD1 identical over 7 bases. The CDR3 loop reads CASSPDRAGGYTF. The DNA of the CDR3 is TGTGCCAGCAGTCCCGACAGGGCCGGGGGCTACACCTTC.